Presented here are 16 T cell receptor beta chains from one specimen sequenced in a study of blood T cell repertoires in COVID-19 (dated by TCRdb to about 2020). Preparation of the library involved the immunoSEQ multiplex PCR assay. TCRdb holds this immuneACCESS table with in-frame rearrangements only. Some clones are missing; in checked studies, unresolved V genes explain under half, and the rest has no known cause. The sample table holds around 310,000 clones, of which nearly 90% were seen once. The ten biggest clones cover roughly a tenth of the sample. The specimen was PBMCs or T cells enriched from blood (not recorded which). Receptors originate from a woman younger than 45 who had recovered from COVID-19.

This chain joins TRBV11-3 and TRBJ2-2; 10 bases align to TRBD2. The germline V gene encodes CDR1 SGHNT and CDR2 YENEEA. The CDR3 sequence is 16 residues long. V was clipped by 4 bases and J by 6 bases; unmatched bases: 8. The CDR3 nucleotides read TGTGCCAGCAGCTCATTGATAGCGGGAGGCTCCGGGGAGCTGTTTTTT. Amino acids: CASSSLIAGGSGELFF.

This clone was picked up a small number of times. CDR3 amino acids: CAWSAPGGFSNTEAFF. Written as DNA, the CDR3 is TGTGCCTGGAGTGCCCCAGGGGGATTTAGTAACACTGAAGCTTTCTTT. The genes are TRBV30 and TRBJ1-1, with 7 nucleotides matching TRBD1. CDR3 length: 16 residues. Germline CDR1 reads GTSNPN; CDR2 reads SVGIG (reference sequence). J lost 2 bases, V lost 1 base, and 10 bases had no gene match.

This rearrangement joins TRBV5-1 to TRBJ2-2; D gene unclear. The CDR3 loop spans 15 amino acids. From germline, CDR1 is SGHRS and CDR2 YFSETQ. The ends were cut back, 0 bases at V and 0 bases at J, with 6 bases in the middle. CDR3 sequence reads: CASSLVNANTGELFF. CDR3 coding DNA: TGCGCCAGCAGCTTGGTTAATGCGAACACCGGGGAGCTGTTTTTT.

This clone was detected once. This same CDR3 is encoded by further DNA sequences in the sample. Written as DNA, the CDR3 is TGTGCCAGCAGCTGGGGCGGGGGATACAATGAGCAGTTCTTC. It is translated as CASSWGGGYNEQFF. The chain couples TRBV7-2 to TRBJ2-1; 7 nucleotides match TRBD2. V lost 4 bases and J lost 4; bases outside the gene matches: 4. Germline V gene sequence: CDR1 SGHTA, CDR2 FQGNSA. The CDR3 loop spans 14 amino acids.

CDR3 in DNA: TGTGCCAGCAGCCAAAGGGGTGGGTCCGGGGAGCTGTTTTTT. As protein: CASSQRGGSGELFF. The chain is built from TRBV3-1 (or the pseudogene TRBV3-2) and TRBJ2-2; a possible D gene is TRBD1 (5 bases). The germline V gene has CDR1 LGHDT and CDR2 YNNKEL (reference sequence). CDR3 length equals 14 residues. The germline V and J ends were trimmed by 2 bases and 6 bases, with 10 bases remaining between them.

CDR3 amino acids: CASSYLLGLVSIYEQYF. The DNA for the CDR3 is TGTGCCAGCAGTTACTTACTCGGACTAGTCTCCATTTACGAGCAGTACTTC. The chain recombines TRBV6-2 or TRBV6-3 with TRBJ2-7; 7 positions agree with TRBD2. Germline CDR1 and CDR2: MNHEY and SVGEGT. The CDR3 sequence is 17 residues long. The ends lost 1 base at V and 4 bases at J; junction bases unmatched: 13.

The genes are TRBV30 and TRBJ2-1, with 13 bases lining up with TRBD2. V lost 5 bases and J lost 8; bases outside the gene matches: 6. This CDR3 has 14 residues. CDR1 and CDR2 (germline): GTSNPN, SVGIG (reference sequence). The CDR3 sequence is CAWETSGGGYEQFF. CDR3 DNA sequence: TGTGCCTGGGAAACTAGCGGGGGGGGCTATGAGCAGTTCTTC.

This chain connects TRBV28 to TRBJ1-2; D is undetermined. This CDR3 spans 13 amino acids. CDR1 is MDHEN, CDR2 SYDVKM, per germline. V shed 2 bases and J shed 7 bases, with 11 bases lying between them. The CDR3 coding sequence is TGTGCCAGCAGTTTAGGTGAGGATCTTGGCTACACCTTC. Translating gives CASSLGEDLGYTF.

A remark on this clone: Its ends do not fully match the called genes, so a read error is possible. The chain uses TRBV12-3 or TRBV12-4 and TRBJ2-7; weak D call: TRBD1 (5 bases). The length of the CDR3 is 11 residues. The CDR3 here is CASTQSQGKGF. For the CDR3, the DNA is TGTGCCAGCACCCAATCTCAGGGAAAGGGATTC.

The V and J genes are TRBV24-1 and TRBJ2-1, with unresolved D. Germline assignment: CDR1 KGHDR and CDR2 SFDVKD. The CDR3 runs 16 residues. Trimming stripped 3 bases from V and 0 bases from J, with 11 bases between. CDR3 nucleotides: TGTGCCACCAGTGATGCCGAGGCGGCCTCCTACAATGAGCAGTTCTTC. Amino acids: CATSDAEAASYNEQFF.

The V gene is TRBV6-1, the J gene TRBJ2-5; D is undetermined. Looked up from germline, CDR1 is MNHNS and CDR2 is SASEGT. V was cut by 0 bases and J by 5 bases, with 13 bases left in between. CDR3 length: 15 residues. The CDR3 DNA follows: TGTGCCAGCAGTGAAGCGCGTATGCGGTTCGAGACCCAGTACTTC. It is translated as CASSEARMRFETQYF.

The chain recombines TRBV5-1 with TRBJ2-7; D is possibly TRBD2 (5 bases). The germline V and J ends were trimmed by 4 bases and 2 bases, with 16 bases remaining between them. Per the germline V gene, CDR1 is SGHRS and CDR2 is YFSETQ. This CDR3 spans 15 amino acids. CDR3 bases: TGCGCCAGCAGCCCTCTAGCCGGAGACACCTACGAGCAGTACTTC. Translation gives CASSPLAGDTYEQYF.

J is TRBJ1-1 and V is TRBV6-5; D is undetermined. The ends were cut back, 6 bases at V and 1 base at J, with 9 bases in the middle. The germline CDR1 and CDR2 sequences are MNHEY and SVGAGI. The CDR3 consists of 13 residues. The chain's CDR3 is CASSLARNTEAFF. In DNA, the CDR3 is TGTGCCAGCAGCCTAGCGCGGAACACTGAAGCTTTCTTT.

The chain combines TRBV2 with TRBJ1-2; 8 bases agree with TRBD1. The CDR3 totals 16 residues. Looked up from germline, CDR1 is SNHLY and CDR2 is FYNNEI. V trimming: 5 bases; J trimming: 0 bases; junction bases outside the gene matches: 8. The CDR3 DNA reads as TGTGCCAGCAGTCTTGACCAGGGGGCATCTAACTATGGCTACACCTTC. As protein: CASSLDQGASNYGYTF.

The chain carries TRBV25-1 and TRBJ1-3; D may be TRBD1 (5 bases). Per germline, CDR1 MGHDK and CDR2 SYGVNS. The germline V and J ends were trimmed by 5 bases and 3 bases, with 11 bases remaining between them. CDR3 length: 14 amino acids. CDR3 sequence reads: CASSRGGVGNTIYF. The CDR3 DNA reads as TGTGCCAGCAGTAGGGGAGGGGTTGGAAACACCATATATTTT.

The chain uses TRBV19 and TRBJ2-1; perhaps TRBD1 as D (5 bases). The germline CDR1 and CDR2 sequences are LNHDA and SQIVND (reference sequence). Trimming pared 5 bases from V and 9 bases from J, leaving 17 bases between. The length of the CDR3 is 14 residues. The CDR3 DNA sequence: TGTGCCAGTAGTCCCAGGGTCCTGTCTTCTGAGCAGTTCTTC. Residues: CASSPRVLSSEQFF.